A single sample gave rise to the 18 T cell receptor beta chains below, sequenced in a study of T cell responses to AZD1222 COVID-19 vaccine. Repertoires were generated with immunoSEQ multiplex PCR, while TCRdb's copy carries only in-frame clones and drops some. Of approximately 100,000 clones detected, 85% to 90% appear once; the ten largest clones hold 16%. The material was peripheral blood, obtained on day 0 of AZD1222 vaccination. These receptors all come from an adult in good health.

The chain carries TRBV6-2 or TRBV6-3 and TRBJ1-5; D unresolved. Trimming shortened V by 0 bases and J by 3 bases, and 9 bases separated the two germline ends. The CDR3 extends over 15 amino acids. CDR1 MNHEY and CDR2 SVGEGT come from the germline V gene. The CDR3 protein is CASSYSSQHNQPQHF. The CDR3 region has the DNA TGTGCCAGCAGTTACTCGAGTCAGCACAATCAGCCCCAGCATTTT.

This chain joins TRBV2 and TRBJ2-5; no reliable D call. The CDR3 runs to 12 residues. Germline V gene data show CDR1 as SNHLY and CDR2 as FYNNEI. The ends were cut back, 0 bases at V and 5 bases at J, with 4 bases in the middle. The CDR3 spells CASSEALETQYF. Here the CDR3 DNA reads TGTGCCAGCAGTGAAGCGCTGGAGACCCAGTACTTC. The complete variable domain, with remaining parts taken from reference TRBV2 and TRBJ2-5, reads EPEVTQTPSHQVTQMGQEVILRCVPISNHLYFYWYRQILGQKVEFLVSFYNNEISEKSEIFDDQFSVERPDGSNFTLKIRSTKLEDSAMYFCASSEALETQYFGPGTRLLVL.

This clone has just one count. The chain recombines TRBV5-1 with TRBJ1-3; D is ambiguous. V dropped 4 bases and J dropped 4 bases, with 6 bases sitting between them. Per germline, CDR1 SGHRS and CDR2 YFSETQ. CDR3 length: 12 amino acids. The CDR3 is CASSSEGNTIYF. The CDR3 DNA follows: TGCGCCAGCAGCAGTGAGGGAAACACCATATATTTT.

The V gene is TRBV12-5, the J gene TRBJ2-1; 9 bases are a match to TRBD2. The V segment lost 5 bases and the J segment 8 bases; nucleotides outside the gene matches: 4. Germline V gene sequence: CDR1 LGHNT, CDR2 FRNRAP. The CDR3 consists of 13 residues. The CDR3 sequence is CASGPGTSHEQFF. DNA for the CDR3: TGTGCTAGTGGTCCAGGGACTAGCCATGAGCAGTTCTTC.

This rearrangement joins TRBV27 to TRBJ1-1, with 10 nucleotides matching TRBD1. Germline CDR1 reads MNHEY; CDR2 reads SMNVEV (reference sequence). V shed 0 bases and J 0 bases; nucleotides not matched to a gene: 1. This CDR3 region has 16 residues. CDR3 DNA: TGTGCCAGCAGTTTATCCGGGACAGGGGTGAACACTGAAGCTTTCTTT. Its protein is CASSLSGTGVNTEAFF.

The gene calls are TRBV7-2 and TRBJ1-3; the D is unclear. CDR3 length: 16 amino acids. With 2 bases removed from V and 3 bases from J, the gap between germline ends came to 14 bases. Germline assignment: CDR1 SGHTA and CDR2 FQGNSA. The CDR3 loop is CASSLSGGGFGNTIYF. Written as DNA, the CDR3 is TGTGCCAGCAGCTTAAGCGGCGGAGGGTTTGGAAACACCATATATTTT.

The chain couples TRBV11-3 to TRBJ1-1; 9 positions agree with TRBD1. The CDR3 length is 13 residues. J lost 10 bases, V lost 5 bases, and 8 bases had no gene match. Looked up from germline, CDR1 is SGHNT and CDR2 is YENEEA. CDR3 DNA sequence: TGTGCCAGCAGCCGGGACAGGGAAGGAACAGCTTTCTTT. Residues: CASSRDREGTAFF. The variable domain in full, completed from reference TRBV11-3 and TRBJ1-1, reads EAGVVQSPRYKIIEKKQPVAFWCNPISGHNTLYWYLQNLGQGPELLIRYENEEAVDDSQLPKDRFSAERLKGVDSTLKIQPAELGDSAVYLCASSRDREGTAFFGQGTRLTVV.

The J gene is TRBJ2-2, the V gene TRBV10-3, with D tentatively TRBD1 or TRBD2 (5 bases each). Germline V lookup: CDR1 ENHRY, CDR2 SYGVKD. V was pared by 11 bases and J by 1 base, with 14 bases between. This CDR3 contains 14 residues. CDR3 amino acids: CASLAGRNTGELFF. CDR3 DNA: TGTGCCTCCCTGGCAGGGAGGAACACCGGGGAGCTGTTTTTT.

This chain connects TRBV27 to TRBJ2-2; possibly TRBD1 for D (6 bases). V dropped 5 bases and J dropped 6 bases, with 22 bases sitting between them. Germline V gene sequence: CDR1 MNHEY, CDR2 SMNVEV (reference sequence). The CDR3 is 17 residues long. The CDR3 DNA reads TGTGCCAGCAGTATGCGTTGGACAGCTCAAGACGCCGGGGAGCTGTTTTTT. It translates to CASSMRWTAQDAGELFF.

The V and J genes are TRBV7-9 and TRBJ1-2, with D unresolved. With 1 base removed from V and 5 bases from J, the gap between germline ends came to 5 bases. The germline CDR1 and CDR2 sequences are SEHNR and FQNEAQ (reference sequence). The CDR3 contains 12 residues. The CDR3 DNA is TGTGCCAGCAGCTTAGACATTTATGGCTACACCTTC. Translation gives CASSLDIYGYTF.

V is TRBV5-1 and J is TRBJ1-1, with TRBD1 matching over 8 bases. The V gene end was trimmed by 4 bases and the J gene end by 3 bases; junction bases not matched to a gene: 5. The germline CDR1 and CDR2 sequences are SGHRS and YFSETQ. The CDR3 has 14 amino acids. Written as DNA, the CDR3 is TGCGCCAGCAGCCAACAGGGGGTATACACTGAAGCTTTCTTT. Encoded protein: CASSQQGVYTEAFF.

This clone occurred once. The CDR3, as DNA: TGTGCCAGCAGCTTGGTTCTCAGCCCCCAAGAGACCCAGTACTTC. Translated: CASSLVLSPQETQYF. The V call is TRBV5-5, the J call TRBJ2-5; no clear D gene. The V and J ends lost 0 bases and 1 base respectively, with 10 bases between them. Per the germline V gene, CDR1 is SGHKS and CDR2 is YYEKEE (reference sequence). This CDR3 has 15 residues.

The chain couples TRBV28 to TRBJ1-1; possible D gene TRBD1, 6 bases. V was trimmed by 6 bases and J by 6 bases, leaving 11 bases between them. The CDR3 covers 12 residues. From germline, CDR1 is MDHEN and CDR2 SYDVKM. Here the CDR3 reads CASSRKGAEAFF. The CDR3 nucleotides are TGTGCCAGCAGCCGTAAGGGGGCTGAAGCTTTCTTT.

The chain uses TRBV27 and TRBJ2-1, with unresolved D. The CDR3 contains 13 residues. The V end lost 0 bases, the J end lost 6 bases, and 6 bases lay between the germline ends. Germline lookup yields CDR1 MNHEY and CDR2 SMNVEV (reference sequence). The CDR3 region has the DNA TGTGCCAGCAGTTTATCGAGCAGCAATGAGCAGTTCTTC. Amino acids: CASSLSSSNEQFF.

The chain joins TRBV18 to TRBJ1-6; a possible D gene is TRBD1 (5 bases). V lost 1 base to trimming and J lost 0 bases, with 13 bases between them. CDR1 and CDR2 from the germline V gene are KGHSH and LQKENI. The CDR3 has 18 amino acids. The CDR3 nucleotides read TGTGCCAGCTCACCACTCCCCGGGGGGAGCTCCTATAATTCACCCCTCCACTTT. Its protein is CASSPLPGGSSYNSPLHF. Full variable domain (remainder filled in from reference TRBV18 and TRBJ1-6): NAGVMQNPRHLVRRRGQEARLRCSPMKGHSHVYWYRQLPEEGLKFMVYLQKENIIDESGMPKERFSAEFPKEGPSILRIQQVVRGDSAAYFCASSPLPGGSSYNSPLHFGNGTRLTVT.

V is TRBV5-1 and J is TRBJ2-7, with 10 bases fitting TRBD2. Per the germline V gene, CDR1 is SGHRS and CDR2 is YFSETQ. V was pared by 0 bases and J by 4 bases, with 7 bases of the junction left unmatched. CDR3 length: 16 amino acids. The CDR3 region has the DNA TGCGCCAGCAGCTTGGGGGCTCCTAGCGGGAGTTACGAGCAGTACTTC. Its translation is CASSLGAPSGSYEQYF.

The table lists this clone with a count of one. The rearrangement joins TRBV5-4 to TRBJ1-4, with D possibly being TRBD1 (6 bases). The length of the CDR3 is 15 residues. Germline CDR1 SGHNT, CDR2 YYREEE (reference sequence). Trimming pared 5 bases from V and 7 bases from J, leaving 18 bases between. The DNA of the CDR3 is TGTGCCAGCAGTTTCGCAGGGGACTTTGGTGAAAAACTGTTTTTT. As protein: CASSFAGDFGEKLFF.

This chain connects TRBV9 to TRBJ2-3; TRBD2 matches 14 bases. Germline assignment: CDR1 SGDLS and CDR2 YYNGEE. CDR3 length equals 17 residues. After removal of 4 bases from V and 6 bases from J, the junction contained 10 bases not matched to a gene. CDR3 sequence reads: CASSTHTGTSGGDTQYF. The CDR3 nucleotides read TGTGCCAGCAGCACCCACACCGGGACTAGCGGGGGTGATACGCAGTATTTT.